The 14 T cell receptor beta chains below come from one sample, sequenced in a study of CD8 T cells in Susac syndrome. Random hexamers were used to reverse transcribe the RNA input (roughly 0.5 to 1 ug). One entry per CDR3 protein, called by TCRdb with MiXCR from the immunoSEQ multiplex PCR reads. This sample yields around 100,000 distinct CDR3 sequences, of which around 96% are seen a single time; approximately 0.3% belongs to the top ten. Input material: CD8+ T cells from PBMCs. Receptor source: a human donor with Susac syndrome.

The rearrangement uses TRBV9 and TRBJ1-3; D is uncertain. The germline gives CDR1 SGDLS, CDR2 YYNGEE. The CDR3 runs 16 residues. V was pared by 0 bases and J by 0 bases, with 10 bases between. In nucleotides, the CDR3 is TGTGCCAGCAGCGTAGATTCGGCGACCTCTGGAAACACCATATATTTT. Its protein is CASSVDSATSGNTIYF.

V and J are TRBV2 and TRBJ2-7; D call uncertain. Trimming cost V 3 bases and J 6 bases, with 15 bases left between them. CDR3 length: 14 amino acids. CDR1 and CDR2 (germline): SNHLY, FYNNEI. CDR3 sequence reads: CASSEGTVSLEQYF. DNA for the CDR3: TGTGCCAGCAGTGAGGGAACAGTTTCGCTCGAGCAGTACTTC.

The V and J genes are TRBV20-1 and TRBJ1-2; no clear D gene. This CDR3 contains 13 residues. The V gene lost 5 bases and the J gene lost 4 bases, with 14 bases spanning the gap. CDR1 is DFQATT, CDR2 SNEGSKA, per germline (reference sequence). The CDR3 loop is CSAPGPRSYGYTF. Here the CDR3 DNA reads TGCAGTGCTCCGGGCCCCAGAAGCTATGGCTACACCTTC.

V is TRBV29-1 and J is TRBJ2-1; D remains ambiguous. The CDR3 length is 14 residues. CDR1 SQVTM and CDR2 ANQGSEA come from the germline V gene. Deletions cut 1 base from V and 4 bases from J, with 11 bases between. CDR3 residues: CSVEGRTDYNEQFF. In DNA, the CDR3 is TGCAGCGTTGAAGGCCGGACGGATTACAATGAGCAGTTCTTC.

The genes are TRBV15 and TRBJ2-7, with D tentatively TRBD1 (5 bases). V was trimmed by 1 base and J by 7 bases, leaving 8 bases between them. Germline CDR1 is LNHNV and CDR2 is YYDKDF (reference sequence). This CDR3 spans 12 amino acids. The CDR3 region has the DNA TGTGCCACCAGCAGAGTCCGGACAGAGCAGTACTTC. Protein: CATSRVRTEQYF.

The chain recombines TRBV19 with TRBJ1-1; the D is unclear. The CDR3 has 10 residues. Trimming stripped 8 bases from V and 6 bases from J, with 7 bases between. From germline, CDR1 is LNHDA and CDR2 SQIVND (reference sequence). The CDR3 DNA is TGTGCCAGTGCCGGCTCTGAAGCTTTCTTT. Protein sequence: CASAGSEAFF.

The V call is TRBV9, the J call TRBJ1-4, with D hard to call. CDR1 SGDLS and CDR2 YYNGEE come from the germline V gene. This CDR3 has 15 amino acids. Between the trimmed V and J ends, which lost 3 bases and 0 bases, there was a span of 9 bases. The CDR3, as DNA: TGTGCCAGCAGCGCGACGGTTGCAACTAATGAAAAACTGTTTTTT. Translating gives CASSATVATNEKLFF.

The V gene is TRBV29-1, the J gene TRBJ2-3, with 7 bases that match TRBD2. Trimming removed 3 bases from V and 2 bases from J; junction bases left unmatched: 5. Germline V gives CDR1 SQVTM, CDR2 ANQGSEA. The CDR3 extends over 14 amino acids. The CDR3 DNA follows: TGCAGCGTTGACCCTAGCGGAAACACAGATACGCAGTATTTT. Translation gives CSVDPSGNTDTQYF.

CDR3 protein: CASNRQANTEAFF. The CDR3 coding sequence is TGTGCCAGCAATCGACAGGCGAACACTGAAGCTTTCTTT. The genes are TRBV6-5 and TRBJ1-1; TRBD1 is a possible D gene (6 bases). CDR1 MNHEY and CDR2 SVGAGI come from the germline V gene. V lost 7 bases to trimming and J lost 1 base, with 10 bases between them. There are 13 residues in the CDR3.

The table lists this clonotype with a count of one. The V gene is TRBV5-1, the J gene TRBJ2-5; TRBD2 matches at 12 bases. The CDR3 contains 16 residues. The V segment lost 3 bases and the J segment 5 bases; nucleotides outside the gene matches: 8. CDR1 and CDR2 from the germline V gene are SGHRS and YFSETQ. The CDR3 nucleotides read TGCGCCAGCAGCTCCTCCGGGACTAGCGGGTTGGAGACCCAGTACTTC. Protein sequence: CASSSSGTSGLETQYF.

J is TRBJ2-1 and V is TRBV27, with D perhaps matching TRBD2 (5 bases). Trimming removed 5 bases from V and 4 bases from J, with 12 bases in between. Germline-derived CDR1 and CDR2 are MNHEY and SMNVEV (reference sequence). The CDR3 is 14 amino acids. The CDR3 sequence is CASSLPGSYNEQFF. The CDR3, as DNA: TGTGCCAGCAGTCTACCGGGATCTTACAATGAGCAGTTCTTC.

The chain carries TRBV12-3 or TRBV12-4 and TRBJ2-1; 8 bases align to TRBD1. This CDR3 spans 14 amino acids. V shed 5 bases and J 7 bases; nucleotides not matched to a gene: 7. The CDR3 loop is CASSNRGNRNEQFF. CDR3 bases: TGTGCCAGCAGTAACAGGGGGAATAGGAATGAGCAGTTCTTC.

The J gene is TRBJ2-1, the V gene TRBV6-4, with 14 bases lining up with TRBD2. CDR3 length: 13 residues. Germline CDR1 MRHNA, CDR2 SNTAGT. The ends lost 6 bases at V and 12 bases at J; junction bases unmatched: 4. The CDR3 sequence is CASSGLAGGLQFF. CDR3 DNA: TGTGCCAGCAGCGGACTAGCGGGGGGCCTGCAGTTCTTC.

The chain uses TRBV9 and TRBJ2-6; D perhaps matches TRBD2 (5 bases). CDR3 length: 18 residues. Germline V CDR1 and CDR2: SGDLS, YYNGEE. V was clipped by 2 bases and J by 0 bases, with 15 bases between them. The CDR3 loop reads CASSVPTLEGSGANVLTF. The CDR3 DNA is TGTGCCAGCAGCGTTCCTACCCTCGAGGGCTCTGGGGCCAACGTCCTGACTTTC.